The present TCR beta chain was sequenced within a study of blood T cell repertoires in COVID-19. About the study: Samples taken during acute and convalescent COVID-19 were collected in the United States, Italy and Spain. PBMCs, B-cell-depleted T cells, or T cells were the source of the cDNA or gDNA that made up the material.

Trimming removed 1 base at V and 1 base at J, with 11 bases between. Germline V gene lookup returns CDR1 SGHNT and CDR2 YYREEE (reference sequence). This CDR3 region has 15 residues. This clone was seen only a few times. Under the authors' procedure: Amplification of reference gene primers provided the estimated nucleated cell counts. The table came from immunoSEQ multiplex PCR; TCRdb's copy has only in-frame clones and leaves some out. V, J and clone size were drawn from that table, and D and trimming were deduced from the DNA. The data show about 110,000 clones, around nine tenths seen once. The rearrangement uses TRBV5-4 and TRBJ1-2; D perhaps matches TRBD1 (6 bases). Sequencing was done on a sample of peripheral blood. The origin of this receptor is a man aged 40-50 years with acute or convalescent COVID-19. CDR3: CASSLRQAINYGYTF. Here the CDR3 DNA reads TGTGCCAGCAGCTTGAGACAGGCCATTAACTATGGCTACACCTTC.